This is a list of T cell receptor beta chains from one sample in a study of shared clonotypes between healthy human individuals. Assay: immunoSEQ multiplex PCR; the TCRdb copy retains only in-frame clones and omits some. The sample contains around 2,000,000 clones, approximately 94% of which appear only once. Specimen: naive CD8+ T cells from PBMCs. Receptor source: a man younger than 35 in good health. Some clones in this sample may be carry-over from other donors' samples. CDR3s include the opening cysteine and the closing phenylalanine or tryptophan. Each record gives: D gene, J gene, V gene, clone size, CDR3 DNA, CDR3 protein. D genes are given only for firm matches. Clone size appears in some rows only: once, few, many, or a class for an expanded clone.

d_gene: TRBD2
j_gene: TRBJ2-4
v_gene: TRBV10-1
abundance: NA
CDR3nt: TGCGCCAGCAGTGCCGTACTAGCGGGAGGGCCCAAGAGTCGACAAAACATTCAGTACTTC
CDR3aa: CASSAVLAGGPKSRQNIQYF

d_gene: NA
j_gene: TRBJ2-7
v_gene: TRBV7-9
abundance: NA
CDR3nt: TGTGCCAGCAGCCCAGGGACTTTTCGAACCTACGAGCAGTACTTC
CDR3aa: CASSPGTFRTYEQYF

d_gene: TRBD1
j_gene: TRBJ1-2
v_gene: TRBV4-2
abundance: once
CDR3nt: TGTGCCAGCAGCCAAGGGATTGGGGGACAGGGGATCTATGGCTACACCTTC
CDR3aa: CASSQGIGGQGIYGYTF

d_gene: TRBD1
j_gene: TRBJ1-2
v_gene: TRBV2
abundance: NA
CDR3nt: TGTGCCAGCAGTGATAGAGGGGGCATCTCTGGCTACACCTTC
CDR3aa: CASSDRGGISGYTF

d_gene: NA
j_gene: TRBJ2-3
v_gene: TRBV23-1
abundance: once
CDR3nt: TGCGCCAGCAGTCTTGTGGGGGACGCAGATACGCAGTATTTT
CDR3aa: CASSLVGDADTQYF

d_gene: TRBD2
j_gene: TRBJ2-1
v_gene: TRBV9
abundance: NA
CDR3nt: TGTGCCAGCAGCGTAGAGCCTAGCGGGAGTCCCAATGAGCAGTTCTTC
CDR3aa: CASSVEPSGSPNEQFF

d_gene: NA
j_gene: TRBJ2-5
v_gene: TRBV11-2
abundance: NA
CDR3nt: TGTGCCAGCAGCCAACAAGAGACCCAGTACTTC
CDR3aa: CASSQQETQYF

d_gene: NA
j_gene: TRBJ2-7
v_gene: TRBV7-9
abundance: NA
CDR3nt: TGTGCCAGCAGCTTAGCCGCCACAACCGAAGCCTACGAGCAGTACTTC
CDR3aa: CASSLAATTEAYEQYF

d_gene: TRBD2
j_gene: TRBJ2-1
v_gene: TRBV11-1
abundance: NA
CDR3nt: TGTGCCAGCAGCTCGGGACTAGCGGCCTACAATGAGCAGTTCTTC
CDR3aa: CASSSGLAAYNEQFF

d_gene: NA
j_gene: TRBJ1-2
v_gene: TRBV30
abundance: few
CDR3nt: TGTGCCTGGAGTGTACCCGGTTATGGCTACACCTTC
CDR3aa: CAWSVPGYGYTF

d_gene: TRBD1
j_gene: TRBJ1-2
v_gene: TRBV27
abundance: NA
CDR3nt: TGTGCCAGCAGTCTCTACCACGCGGGACAGAGCTATGGCTACACCTTC
CDR3aa: CASSLYHAGQSYGYTF

d_gene: NA
j_gene: TRBJ2-7
v_gene: TRBV5-1
abundance: NA
CDR3nt: TGCGCCAGCAGCTTGGGGCCCGGCGGGTGGGGGAACGAGCAGTACTTC
CDR3aa: CASSLGPGGWGNEQYF

d_gene: TRBD2
j_gene: TRBJ2-5
v_gene: TRBV4-2
abundance: NA
CDR3nt: TGTGCCAGCAGCCATATGATAGCGGGGGAAGAAGAGACCCAGTACTTC
CDR3aa: CASSHMIAGEEETQYF

d_gene: NA
j_gene: TRBJ1-1
v_gene: TRBV6-5
abundance: NA
CDR3nt: TGTGCCAGCAGTTACGGGTTAAGATTGAACACTGAAGCTTTCTTT
CDR3aa: CASSYGLRLNTEAFF

d_gene: NA
j_gene: TRBJ1-1
v_gene: TRBV27
abundance: NA
CDR3nt: TGTGCCAGCAGTTTACTGACGGGGCTAAGAAACACTGAAGCTTTCTTT
CDR3aa: CASSLLTGLRNTEAFF

d_gene: NA
j_gene: TRBJ2-4
v_gene: TRBV7-6
abundance: once
CDR3nt: TGTGCCAGCAGCGCAGGGGATGCCAAAAACATTCAGTACTTC
CDR3aa: CASSAGDAKNIQYF

d_gene: NA
j_gene: TRBJ1-2
v_gene: TRBV9
abundance: few
CDR3nt: TGTGCCAGCAGCGTAGCTAGACAGGACAACTATGGCTACACCTTC
CDR3aa: CASSVARQDNYGYTF

d_gene: NA
j_gene: TRBJ2-7
v_gene: TRBV5-4
abundance: NA
CDR3nt: TGTGCCAGCAGCTGGGGCCAGGGGTCCTCCTACGAGCAGTACTTC
CDR3aa: CASSWGQGSSYEQYF

d_gene: TRBD1
j_gene: TRBJ2-1
v_gene: TRBV7-6
abundance: NA
CDR3nt: TGTGCCAGCAGCTTAGCGGGACAGGGTATATACAATGAGCAGTTCTTC
CDR3aa: CASSLAGQGIYNEQFF

d_gene: TRBD1
j_gene: TRBJ2-3
v_gene: TRBV11-2
abundance: NA
CDR3nt: TGTGCCAGCAGCTTGGGACAGGGAACGGATACGCAGTATTTT
CDR3aa: CASSLGQGTDTQYF

d_gene: NA
j_gene: TRBJ2-4
v_gene: TRBV11-3
abundance: NA
CDR3nt: TGTGCCAGCAGCCCACACCCCCCGGGACTGGGACAAAACATTCAGTACTTC
CDR3aa: CASSPHPPGLGQNIQYF

d_gene: TRBD1
j_gene: TRBJ2-1
v_gene: TRBV6-5
abundance: once
CDR3nt: TGTGCCAGCAGTTACCAGGGCCCCGCAGGGGGTGAGCAGTTCTTC
CDR3aa: CASSYQGPAGGEQFF

d_gene: NA
j_gene: TRBJ2-1
v_gene: TRBV11-2
abundance: NA
CDR3nt: TGTGCCAGCAGCTTATGGGACGCAGGTAGCGAGTACAATGAGCAGTTCTTC
CDR3aa: CASSLWDAGSEYNEQFF

d_gene: TRBD1
j_gene: TRBJ2-7
v_gene: TRBV5-5
abundance: NA
CDR3nt: TGTGCCAGCAGTCTGGACAGGGCCCACGAGCAGTACTTC
CDR3aa: CASSLDRAHEQYF

d_gene: NA
j_gene: TRBJ2-7
v_gene: TRBV28
abundance: NA
CDR3nt: TGTGCCAGCAGTTTATCGGGGGCACTTCAAGGGCCGGAGCAGTACTTC
CDR3aa: CASSLSGALQGPEQYF

d_gene: NA
j_gene: TRBJ1-1
v_gene: TRBV7-8
abundance: NA
CDR3nt: TGTGCCAGCAGCTTAGCTCCTGGGGGCACTGAAGCTTTCTTT
CDR3aa: CASSLAPGGTEAFF

d_gene: NA
j_gene: TRBJ1-1
v_gene: TRBV28
abundance: NA
CDR3nt: TGTGCCAGCAGTTCCCCACGGACGGAACTGAACACTGAAGCTTTCTTT
CDR3aa: CASSSPRTELNTEAFF

d_gene: NA
j_gene: TRBJ2-5
v_gene: TRBV13
abundance: NA
CDR3nt: TGTGCCAGCAGCTTAAGGTCTGTAGGAGAGACCCAGTACTTC
CDR3aa: CASSLRSVGETQYF

d_gene: NA
j_gene: TRBJ2-1
v_gene: TRBV7-9
abundance: NA
CDR3nt: TGTGCCAGCAGCCGTGACCGGATCCTAAACAATGAGCAGTTCTTC
CDR3aa: CASSRDRILNNEQFF

d_gene: NA
j_gene: TRBJ2-7
v_gene: TRBV29-1
abundance: NA
CDR3nt: TGCAGCGTTGAAGTCCAAGAATACGAGCAGTACTTC
CDR3aa: CSVEVQEYEQYF

d_gene: NA
j_gene: TRBJ1-1
v_gene: TRBV11-2
abundance: NA
CDR3nt: TGTGCCAGCAGCTTTAAGCCAGCTGAAGCTTTCTTT
CDR3aa: CASSFKPAEAFF

d_gene: NA
j_gene: TRBJ1-5
v_gene: TRBV7-9
abundance: NA
CDR3nt: TGTGCCAGCAGCTTAGATACGATAGACAATCAGCCCCAGCATTTT
CDR3aa: CASSLDTIDNQPQHF

d_gene: NA
j_gene: TRBJ2-1
v_gene: TRBV7-9
abundance: NA
CDR3nt: TGTGCCAGCAGCAACCCCGGGACCGAGACGGGTGAGCAGTTCTTC
CDR3aa: CASSNPGTETGEQFF

d_gene: NA
j_gene: TRBJ1-1
v_gene: TRBV27
abundance: NA
CDR3nt: TGTGCCAGCAGTCCGACAGGATCAGTTGAAGCTTTCTTT
CDR3aa: CASSPTGSVEAFF

d_gene: NA
j_gene: TRBJ1-1
v_gene: TRBV7-2
abundance: once
CDR3nt: TGTGCCAGCAGCTTATTTGGCACTGAAGCTTTCTTT
CDR3aa: CASSLFGTEAFF

d_gene: NA
j_gene: TRBJ2-2
v_gene: TRBV7-9
abundance: once
CDR3nt: TGTGCCAGCACCCCTAACTCGGCAGGGATGACCGGGGAGCTGTTTTTT
CDR3aa: CASTPNSAGMTGELFF

d_gene: NA
j_gene: TRBJ1-2
v_gene: TRBV21-1
abundance: NA
CDR3nt: TGTGCCAGCAGCAAATATCCGGGGGGCGATGGCTACACCTTC
CDR3aa: CASSKYPGGDGYTF

d_gene: NA
j_gene: TRBJ1-1
v_gene: TRBV2
abundance: NA
CDR3nt: TGTGCCAGCAGTGGGGCCATTATGAACACTGAAGCTTTCTTT
CDR3aa: CASSGAIMNTEAFF

d_gene: NA
j_gene: TRBJ1-4
v_gene: TRBV7-6
abundance: NA
CDR3nt: TGTGCCAGCAGCTTTGATTGGGGTCGGAGTGAAAAACTGTTTTTT
CDR3aa: CASSFDWGRSEKLFF

d_gene: NA
j_gene: TRBJ1-2
v_gene: TRBV6-5
abundance: NA
CDR3nt: TGTGCCAGCAGTTACGCCGGGGGCAGACAAAACTATGGCTACACCTTC
CDR3aa: CASSYAGGRQNYGYTF

d_gene: NA
j_gene: TRBJ2-7
v_gene: TRBV7-2
abundance: NA
CDR3nt: TGTGCCAGCAGCCCCAGGGGTCGGGAGCAGTACTTC
CDR3aa: CASSPRGREQYF